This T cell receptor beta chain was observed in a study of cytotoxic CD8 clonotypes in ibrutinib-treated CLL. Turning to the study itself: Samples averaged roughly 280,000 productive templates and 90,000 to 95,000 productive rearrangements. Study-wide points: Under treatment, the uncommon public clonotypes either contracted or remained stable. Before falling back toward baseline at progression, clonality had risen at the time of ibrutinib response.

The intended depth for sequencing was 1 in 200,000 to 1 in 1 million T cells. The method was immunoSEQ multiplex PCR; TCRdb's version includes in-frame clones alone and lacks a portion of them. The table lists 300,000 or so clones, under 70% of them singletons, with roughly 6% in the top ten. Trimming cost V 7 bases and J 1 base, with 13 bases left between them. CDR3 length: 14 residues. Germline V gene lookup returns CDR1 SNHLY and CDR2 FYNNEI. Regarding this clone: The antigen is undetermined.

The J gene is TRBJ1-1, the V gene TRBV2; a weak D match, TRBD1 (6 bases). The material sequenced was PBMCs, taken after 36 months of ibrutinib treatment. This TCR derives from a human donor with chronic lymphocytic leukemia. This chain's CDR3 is CASNLRGGNTEAFF. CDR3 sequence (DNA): TGTGCCAGCAATCTCAGGGGTGGGAACACTGAAGCTTTCTTT.